Listed below are T cell receptor beta chains from one sample, sequenced in a study of shared clonotypes between healthy human individuals. Sequencing used immunoSEQ multiplex PCR; TCRdb keeps in-frame clones, though not all of them. The table includes some 79,000 clones, about 61% detected once. Source material: memory CD8+ T cells sorted from blood. The receptors stem from a man aged 25 to 40 in good health. Both conserved end residues are part of each CDR3. Fields, in order: D gene, V gene, J gene, clone size, CDR3 DNA, CDR3 protein. D genes are given only for firm matches. Size is stated for part of the rows, as once, few or many counts, or as a class when the clone is expanded.

TRBD1	TRBV14	TRBJ2-7	few	TGTGCCAGCAGCCCGCGACAGGGTTTCCCCTACGAGCAGTACTTC	CASSPRQGFPYEQYF
TRBD2	TRBV10-2	TRBJ2-2	-	TGCGCCAGGGCACTAGCGGGAGAGGGGGAGCTGTTTTTT	CARALAGEGELFF
-	TRBV11-2	TRBJ1-2	-	TGTGCCAGCAGCTTATCGGAGAAGCCAGGCTACACCTTC	CASSLSEKPGYTF
-	TRBV4-3	TRBJ1-5	-	TGCGCCAGCAGCCAAGGACTAGGGAGCAATCAGCCCCAGCATTTT	CASSQGLGSNQPQHF
-	TRBV7-7	TRBJ2-3	-	TGTGCTAGCAGCTTCGGAGACGGAGATACGCAGTATTTT	CASSFGDGDTQYF
-	TRBV11-2	TRBJ2-7	-	TGTGCCAGCAGCCCGTTGAACTCACGCCTCTACGAGCAGTACTTC	CASSPLNSRLYEQYF
-	TRBV5-4	TRBJ1-1	-	TGTGCCAGCAGCTTGGCCAATTGGGGGCAGGGCACTGAAGCTTTCTTT	CASSLANWGQGTEAFF
-	TRBV29-1	TRBJ2-5	-	TGCAGCGCTCCGACAGGGAGGGGGGAGACCCAGTACTTC	CSAPTGRGETQYF
-	TRBV7-9	TRBJ2-5	-	TGTGCCAGCAGCTTAAGAGCGGCGATCCAAGAGACCCAGTACTTC	CASSLRAAIQETQYF
-	TRBV21-1	TRBJ1-1	few	TGTGCCAGCAGCAAAAGGGGGGCGAACACTGAAGCTTTCTTT	CASSKRGANTEAFF
TRBD2	TRBV2	TRBJ2-7	many	TGTGCCAGCAGTGAAGCAGGCAATAGCGGGCCCTCCTACGAGCAGTACTTC	CASSEAGNSGPSYEQYF
TRBD1	TRBV19	TRBJ1-2	-	TGTGCCAGTAGTATACAGGGGGCTGGTGGCTACACCTTC	CASSIQGAGGYTF
TRBD2	TRBV19	TRBJ2-7	-	TGTGCCAGTAGTATATCTAGCGGGACCTACGAGCAGTACTTC	CASSISSGTYEQYF
-	TRBV7-9	TRBJ2-2	once	TGTGCCAGCAGCCCAATGGCCGGGGAGCTGTTTTTT	CASSPMAGELFF
-	TRBV5-1	TRBJ1-1	-	TGCGCCAGCAGCCCGGCGGGGGGGTACCAAGAAGCTTTCTTT	CASSPAGGYQEAFF
-	TRBV5-4	TRBJ2-7	-	TGTGCCAGCAGCTTCGGCACCTCCTACGAGCAGTACTTC	CASSFGTSYEQYF
-	TRBV2	TRBJ1-1	-	TGTGCCAGCAGTGACCCCAGGCTGGTGCAGGGCATTCACACTGAAGCTTTCTTT	CASSDPRLVQGIHTEAFF
-	TRBV28	TRBJ1-2	-	TGTGCCAGCAAACAGATATCCTATGGCTACACCTTC	CASKQISYGYTF
-	TRBV2	TRBJ2-3	-	TGTGCCAGCAGCCCCGGGCAGAGAATCACAGATACGCAGTATTTT	CASSPGQRITDTQYF
-	TRBV7-6	TRBJ1-4	-	TGTGCCAGCAGCTTGTTTGGGGGGGCTAATGAAAAACTGTTTTTT	CASSLFGGANEKLFF
-	TRBV28	TRBJ2-2	-	TGTGCCAGCAGTTTATCTTCTAGCTCGGTAACCGGGGAGCTGTTTTTT	CASSLSSSSVTGELFF
TRBD1	TRBV10-2	TRBJ2-7	-	TGCGCCAGTAGCATAACAGGGGGGTCTGACTACGAGCAGTACTTC	CASSITGGSDYEQYF
-	TRBV29-1	TRBJ2-1	-	TGCAGCGTTGGGCCCCGGCGGGATGAGCAGTTCTTC	CSVGPRRDEQFF
-	TRBV7-2	TRBJ1-1	-	TGTGCCAGCAGCTTGCACACAGGGAACACTGAAGCTTTCTTT	CASSLHTGNTEAFF
-	TRBV28	TRBJ2-6	-	TGTGCCAGCAGTTTAGGCGGGAATACTGGGGCCAACGTCCTGACTTTC	CASSLGGNTGANVLTF
-	TRBV6-1	TRBJ2-7	-	TGTGCCAGCAAGGTCGAAGGGTCGGTGGGCGAGCAGTACTTC	CASKVEGSVGEQYF
TRBD1	TRBV2	TRBJ1-1	-	TGTGCCAGCTCGGAGGGGGCAGGCACTGAAGCTTTCTTT	CASSEGAGTEAFF
-	TRBV7-9	TRBJ2-4	-	TGTGCCAGCAGCTTAGCCGGGGGAACCAAAAACATTCAGTACTTC	CASSLAGGTKNIQYF
TRBD2	TRBV9	TRBJ2-1	-	TGTGCCAGCAGCACCGGGACTAGCGGGAGTTATGAGCAGTTCTTC	CASSTGTSGSYEQFF
TRBD2	TRBV9	TRBJ2-5	few	TGTGCCAGCAGCCCGAGCGGGAGGGAAGAGACCCAGTACTTC	CASSPSGREETQYF
-	TRBV4-3	TRBJ2-1	-	TGCGCCAGCAGCCACTTGAGCAGAGCCCTAAACTCCTACAATGAGCAGTTCTTC	CASSHLSRALNSYNEQFF
TRBD2	TRBV5-1	TRBJ2-7	-	TGCGCCAGCAGCACGGGACTAGCGGGAGGGTACGAGCAGTACTTC	CASSTGLAGGYEQYF
-	TRBV29-1	TRBJ2-5	few	TGCAGCATTAAAACCGGGACGCGGGAGACCCAGTACTTC	CSIKTGTRETQYF
-	TRBV6-6	TRBJ1-4	-	TGTGCCAGCAGTTACGGACAGTTCCCCTCCAATGAAAAACTGTTTTTT	CASSYGQFPSNEKLFF
TRBD2	TRBV2	TRBJ2-1	-	TGTGCCAGCAGACCCGGGACTAGCGGGACCCGTGAGCAGTTCTTC	CASRPGTSGTREQFF
TRBD2	TRBV4-1	TRBJ2-5	few	TGCGCCAGCAGCCAATCTAGCGGGATTGTAGGTGAGACCCAGTACTTC	CASSQSSGIVGETQYF
TRBD1	TRBV7-2	TRBJ2-7	-	TGTGCCAGCAGCACGGCACAGGGGACCTACGAGCAGTACTTC	CASSTAQGTYEQYF
-	TRBV6-5	TRBJ2-2	many	TGTGCCAGCAGTTACCTTACAGGGAACACCGGGGAGCTGTTTTTT	CASSYLTGNTGELFF
TRBD2	TRBV19	TRBJ2-7	few	TGTGCCAGTAGTAGGACTAGCCCGAACTACGAGCAGTACTTC	CASSRTSPNYEQYF
TRBD2	TRBV7-9	TRBJ2-1	-	TGTGCCAGCAGCTTAGTCGTAGCGGGAACGGATGAGCAGTTCTTC	CASSLVVAGTDEQFF
-	TRBV2	TRBJ2-7	-	TGTGCCAGCAAGGAGGGGCTGGGCTACGAGCAGTACTTC	CASKEGLGYEQYF
-	TRBV7-2	TRBJ2-1	once	TGTGCCAGCAGCTTAGGCCAGAACAATGAGCAGTTCTTC	CASSLGQNNEQFF
-	TRBV28	TRBJ1-5	-	TGTGCCAGCAGTTTAGGTCTTTTCGAGCCCCAGCATTTT	CASSLGLFEPQHF
-	TRBV27	TRBJ2-1	-	TGTGCCAGCAGTTTTGGGACCTCCGGCGATGAGCAGTTCTTC	CASSFGTSGDEQFF
TRBD1	TRBV18	TRBJ1-3	-	TGTGCCAGCTCACAAACAGGGGATCCGAGAAACACCATATATTTT	CASSQTGDPRNTIYF
TRBD2	TRBV5-4	TRBJ2-7	-	TGTGCCAGCAGCTTGGGACTATCAGCGGGAAGCTCCTACGAGCAGTACTTC	CASSLGLSAGSSYEQYF
TRBD1	TRBV29-1	TRBJ2-6	-	TGCAGCGTTGAACCCCAACAGGGGTTGGCTGGGGCCAACGTCCTGACTTTC	CSVEPQQGLAGANVLTF
TRBD1	TRBV19	TRBJ1-5	-	TGTGCCAGTAGTATACAGGACAGGATCAATCAGCCCCAGCATTTT	CASSIQDRINQPQHF
-	TRBV7-8	TRBJ2-3	-	TGCGCCAGCAGCCCGTTAGCGCTTGATACGCAGTATTTT	CASSPLALDTQYF
-	TRBV5-1	TRBJ1-2	-	TGCGCCAGCAGCTTGGACTACAACATTTATGGCTACACCTTC	CASSLDYNIYGYTF
-	TRBV14	TRBJ2-7	-	TGTGCCAGCAGCCACACAGGGGAGCAGTACTTC	CASSHTGEQYF
-	TRBV27	TRBJ2-7	-	TGTGCCAGCACCCGTTGGGCTCAGCCAGAGGGCCGGGACGAGCAGTACTTC	CASTRWAQPEGRDEQYF
-	TRBV13	TRBJ2-2	-	TGTGCCAGCAGCTCCGGAGACGGGGAGCTGTTTTTT	CASSSGDGELFF
-	TRBV10-1	TRBJ2-7	-	TGCGCCAGCAGTAAGACAGGCTCGAGCTCCTACGAGCAGTACTTC	CASSKTGSSSYEQYF
TRBD1	TRBV11-2	TRBJ2-3	-	TGTGCCAGCAGCAGCCCAGGGACAGGTTGGGCAGATACGCAGTATTTT	CASSSPGTGWADTQYF
TRBD1	TRBV27	TRBJ1-2	-	TGTGCCAGCAGTACCGTAAGGGGAAAACAGGGGGCTTATGGCTACACCTTC	CASSTVRGKQGAYGYTF